This TCR beta chain is drawn from a study of response to subunit inactivated influenza vaccine. This clonotype was observed a handful of times. TCRdb reanalysed the RT-PCR reads using MiXCR and keeps one entry per CDR3 protein. The sample lists approximately 290,000 distinct CDR3 sequences, about 20% occurring once. Germline V gene sequence: CDR1 MNHEY, CDR2 SVGAGI. The CDR3 is 16 amino acids. Losses at the gene ends were 3 bases for V and 1 base for J; bases not matched to a gene: 6. V is TRBV6-5 and J is TRBJ2-1; 7 nucleotides align to TRBD2. The sample here was PBMCs from blood, taken around 22 months after vaccination. The sequence came from a man aged 50 to 75 who received an inactivated influenza vaccine. The CDR3 region is CASSYSGGGSYNEQFF. The CDR3, as DNA: TGTGCCAGCAGTTATAGTGGGGGGGGGTCCTACAATGAGCAGTTCTTC.